This T cell receptor beta chain was captured in a study of cytomegalovirus exposure and HLA in healthy donors. PCR involved 60 Vbeta and 13 Jbeta primers. Generated by immunoSEQ multiplex PCR, the TCRdb table keeps only in-frame clones and is missing some. The sample has under 200,000 clones, roughly 80% seen once; the top ten hold about 9.9%. CDR3 length equals 18 residues. Trimming pared 0 bases from V and 3 bases from J, leaving 17 bases between. This clone showed up just a few times. The receptor comes from a man younger than 30 in good health and CMV-seropositive. The sample taken for sequencing was PBMCs. The V gene is TRBV23-1, the J gene TRBJ2-2, with D maybe TRBD2 (5 bases). TRBV23-1 is classed as an ORF, of uncertain function. This CDR3 is CASSQSWCGSIDTGELFF. The CDR3 coding sequence is TGCGCCAGCAGTCAATCGTGGTGTGGGAGTATCGACACCGGGGAGCTGTTTTTT.